Each of the 10 T cell receptor beta chains below was sequenced from the same sample in a study of blood T cell repertoires in COVID-19 (dated by TCRdb to the early 2020s). Receptor amplification or capture employed the immunoSEQ multiplex PCR assay. The table was pulled from immuneACCESS by TCRdb, which kept in-frame rearrangements only. Such tables lose some clones; where checked, under half of the loss comes from unresolved V genes, and the rest has no known cause. Present in this sample are fewer than 200,000 clones, about nine tenths of which were seen just once. The biggest ten clones account for less than 5% of the sample. Sequenced input: peripheral blood. The receptor source for this set is a woman aged 55-75 years who had recovered from COVID-19.

CDR3 sequence reads: CASSLDGGGWETQYF. CDR3 in DNA: TGTGCCAGCAGCTTGGATGGGGGCGGTTGGGAGACCCAGTACTTC. J is TRBJ2-5 and V is TRBV5-6, with a possible D match to TRBD1 (6 bases). This CDR3 has 15 residues. V lost 0 bases, J lost 5 bases, and 14 bases lay in between. CDR1 and CDR2 from the germline V gene are SGHDT and YYEEEE.

The rearrangement uses TRBV5-1 and TRBJ2-1, with D perhaps matching TRBD2 (6 bases). The CDR3 spans 14 residues. Germline V lookup: CDR1 SGHRS, CDR2 YFSETQ. Trimming left V 4 bases short and J 0 bases short, with 8 bases between. The CDR3 loop reads CASSRAGSYNEQFF. The DNA of the CDR3 is TGCGCCAGCAGCCGAGCGGGCTCCTACAATGAGCAGTTCTTC.

The chain has TRBV19 and TRBJ2-7; tentative D call: TRBD1 (6 bases). The ends were cut back, 4 bases at V and 1 base at J, with 14 bases in the middle. The CDR3 is made up of 15 amino acids. Germline CDR1 is LNHDA and CDR2 is SQIVND (reference sequence). The CDR3, as DNA: TGTGCCAGTAGTAGCGCTCGACAGGCTTCCTACGAGCAGTACTTC. This sequence encodes CASSSARQASYEQYF.

V and J are TRBV5-1 and TRBJ1-4; D unclear. CDR1 and CDR2 from the germline V gene are SGHRS and YFSETQ. This CDR3 has 15 residues. V lost 1 base and J 1 base, leaving 8 bases between the germline ends. In nucleotides, the CDR3 is TGCGCCAGCAGCTTGAGCGGGGAAACTAATGAAAAACTGTTTTTT. Protein product: CASSLSGETNEKLFF.

Remarks on this clone: The sample contains more than one DNA sequence encoding this CDR3. Here the CDR3 DNA reads TGTGCCAGCAGCTCAGGGGGCGGCAATCAGCCCCAGCATTTT. This translates into CASSSGGGNQPQHF. The J gene is TRBJ1-5, the V gene TRBV5-5, with 8 positions matching TRBD1. Germline assignment: CDR1 SGHKS and CDR2 YYEKEE (reference sequence). With V trimmed by 3 bases and J by 2 bases, 1 base remained unmatched. The CDR3 is made up of 14 amino acids.

The gene calls are TRBV18 and TRBJ1-1, with 9 nucleotides matching TRBD1. CDR3 length: 13 residues. Germline V gives CDR1 KGHSH, CDR2 LQKENI. Trimming cost V 5 bases and J 7 bases; bases outside gene matches: 5. The CDR3 DNA sequence: TGTGCCAGCTCATACCGGGACAGGGATGAAGCTTTCTTT. Protein: CASSYRDRDEAFF.

The genes are TRBV19 and TRBJ2-5; D might be TRBD2 (5 bases). Germline CDR1 and CDR2: LNHDA and SQIVND (reference sequence). With 5 bases removed from V and 2 bases from J, the gap between germline ends came to 9 bases. The length of the CDR3 is 13 residues. The CDR3 reads CASSRGWQETQYF. CDR3 nucleotides: TGTGCCAGTAGTCGAGGGTGGCAAGAGACCCAGTACTTC.

The chain joins TRBV4-1 to TRBJ1-2; 7 bases line up with TRBD1. CDR1 is MGHRA and CDR2 is YSYEKL in the germline V gene. The CDR3 loop spans 17 amino acids. With V trimmed by 3 bases and J by 8 bases, 18 bases remained unmatched. The CDR3 region is CASSHPIPRQGGRGYTF. The CDR3 DNA is TGCGCCAGCAGCCACCCCATTCCTCGACAGGGCGGACGGGGCTACACCTTC.

V is TRBV6-5 and J is TRBJ1-3, with D possibly being TRBD1 (5 bases). This CDR3 has 15 residues. Trimming removed 6 bases at V and 1 base at J, with 13 bases between. Germline lookup yields CDR1 MNHEY and CDR2 SVGAGI. CDR3 DNA sequence: TGTGCCAGCAGCAAACGCGGGGGATCTGGAAACACCATATATTTT. Its translation: CASSKRGGSGNTIYF.

This clone was picked up a small number of times. The chain joins TRBV10-3 to TRBJ1-6; TRBD1 matches at 9 bases. The germline CDR1 and CDR2 sequences are ENHRY and SYGVKD. V was pared by 4 bases and J by 9 bases, with 7 bases of the junction left unmatched. The CDR3 consists of 15 residues. The CDR3 here is CAISGGQGGSSPLHF. The CDR3 DNA reads TGTGCCATCAGTGGGGGACAGGGAGGCAGTTCACCCCTCCACTTT.